Sequencing of this TCR beta chain was carried out in a study of shared clonotypes between healthy human individuals. Study information: Participating donors consisted of a couple of women and a few men aged 18 to 49. Study-wide points: Sampling covered nothing but blood. Tissue TCR repertoires likely differ from those found in blood. Naive subsets tended to show greater estimated richness than memory subsets.

From germline, CDR1 is SGHRS and CDR2 YFSETQ. CDR3 length: 15 amino acids. Trimming stripped 4 bases from V and 4 bases from J, with 18 bases between. From CD4+ cells came CD45RA+ naive and CD45RA-negative memory subsets. This clone showed up just a few times. The antigen remains unidentified. The repertoire was sequenced with immunoSEQ multiplex PCR; TCRdb's copy has only in-frame clones and lacks some. Among approximately 1,000,000 clones listed, 77% were seen once. Sample: memory CD4+ T cells from PBMCs. Subset given: CD45RA-negative fraction. The TCR was taken from a man younger than 30 in good health. Some clones in this sample may be carry-over from other donors' samples. The chain recombines TRBV5-1 with TRBJ2-7; D may be TRBD1 (7 bases). The DNA for the CDR3 is TGCGCCAGCAGCAGTGATGACAGGGCGGGATACGAGCAGTACTTC. Translating it yields CASSSDDRAGYEQYF.